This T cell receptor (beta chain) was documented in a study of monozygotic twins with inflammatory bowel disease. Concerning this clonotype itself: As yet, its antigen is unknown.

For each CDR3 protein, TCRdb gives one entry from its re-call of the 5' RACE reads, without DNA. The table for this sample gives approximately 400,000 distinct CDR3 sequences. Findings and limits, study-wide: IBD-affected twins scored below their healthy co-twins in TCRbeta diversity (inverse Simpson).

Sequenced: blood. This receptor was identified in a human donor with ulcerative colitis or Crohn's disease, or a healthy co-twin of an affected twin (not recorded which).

The CDR3 sequence is CASSSPGQRYEQYF. The chain couples TRBV28 to TRBJ2-7; TCRdb indicates TRBD1, and absent DNA this call remains unverified. This CDR3 has 14 residues. Germline V CDR1 and CDR2: MDHEN, SYDVKM.